These 32 T cell receptor beta chains came from one sample sequenced in a study of T cell responses to AZD1222 COVID-19 vaccine. The assay was immunoSEQ multiplex PCR, and TCRdb's table has in-frame clones only and misses some. The data hold 80,000 to 100,000 clones, with roughly 91% observed a single time. Sample: peripheral blood, taken 28 days after the second AZD1222 dose. The origin of the receptors is an adult who received the AZD1222 COVID-19 vaccine.

The V and J genes are TRBV5-6 and TRBJ2-7, with D possibly being TRBD1 (5 bases). Germline V lookup: CDR1 SGHDT, CDR2 YYEEEE. CDR3 length: 13 amino acids. The V gene lost 1 base and the J gene lost 3 bases, with 8 bases spanning the gap. The CDR3 spells CASSLMQGYEQYF. CDR3 bases: TGTGCCAGCAGCTTGATGCAGGGCTACGAGCAGTACTTC.

The chain uses TRBV18 and TRBJ1-1; D is uncertain. The V end was cut by 6 bases, the J end by 1 base, with 9 bases between. There are 13 residues in the CDR3. Germline CDR1 and CDR2: KGHSH and LQKENI. The CDR3 DNA reads TGTGCCAGCTCCCCCGCCCCGAACACTGAAGCTTTCTTT. As protein: CASSPAPNTEAFF.

The chain is built from TRBV6-5 and TRBJ2-5, with TRBD1 matching 7 bases. The CDR3 length is 14 residues. Germline V gene sequence: CDR1 MNHEY, CDR2 SVGAGI. With V trimmed by 2 bases and J by 7 bases, 7 bases remained unmatched. The CDR3 DNA sequence: TGTGCCAGCAGTTACGACGGACCAGGGGGGACCCAGTACTTC. Its protein is CASSYDGPGGTQYF.

The chain uses TRBV4-2 and TRBJ2-1; a weak D match, TRBD2 (5 bases). V was clipped by 0 bases and J by 2 bases, with 11 bases between them. Germline CDR1 is LGHNA and CDR2 is YNFKEQ. The CDR3 is 16 amino acids. CDR3 DNA sequence: TGTGCCAGCAGCCAAGAGTGGCGACTACCCTACAATGAGCAGTTCTTC. Amino acid sequence: CASSQEWRLPYNEQFF.

This clone occurred once. The rearrangement links TRBV5-1 to TRBJ2-3; TRBD2 matches 7 bases. CDR3 size: 17 residues. CDR1 is SGHRS and CDR2 is YFSETQ in the germline V gene. The V and J ends lost 0 bases and 1 base, in that order; junction bases with no gene match: 8. CDR3 sequence (DNA): TGCGCCAGCAGCTTGGGAGCAGGCGCGGGGGGCACAGATACGCAGTATTTT. Residues: CASSLGAGAGGTDTQYF.

The V gene is TRBV10-2, the J gene TRBJ2-2, with 9 bases that match TRBD1. This CDR3 is built from 14 residues. Germline V gene sequence: CDR1 WSHSY, CDR2 SAAADI. V shed 8 bases, J shed 7 bases, and the junction held 8 bases outside the gene matches. The CDR3 coding sequence is TGCGCCAGCCAGGAAACAGGGGGCGTCGGGGAGCTGTTTTTT. Amino acids: CASQETGGVGELFF.

The rearrangement joins TRBV2 to TRBJ1-4, with D possibly TRBD1 on 5 matching bases. Germline loops: CDR1 SNHLY, CDR2 FYNNEI. V was clipped by 8 bases and J by 4 bases, with 17 bases between them. The CDR3 loop spans 15 amino acids. For the CDR3, the DNA is TGTGCCAGCGGCACTGGGGGTCCGTATAATGAAAAACTGTTTTTT. Its protein is CASGTGGPYNEKLFF.

The CDR3 is CASSPQGVRTEAFF. The CDR3, as DNA: TGTGCCAGCAGCCCACAGGGGGTGAGGACTGAAGCTTTCTTT. V and J are TRBV7-2 and TRBJ1-1; 8 bases map to TRBD1. The CDR3 is 14 amino acids. V shed 5 bases and J 5 bases; nucleotides not matched to a gene: 7. Germline CDR1 SGHTA, CDR2 FQGNSA.

CDR3 amino acids: CASGSGNANEKLFF. DNA of the CDR3: TGCGCCAGCGGCTCAGGGAATGCTAATGAAAAACTGTTTTTT. This chain links TRBV5-1 with TRBJ1-4; D perhaps matches TRBD1 (5 bases). The length of the CDR3 is 14 residues. Trimming stripped 7 bases from V and 3 bases from J, with 13 bases between. Per germline, CDR1 SGHRS and CDR2 YFSETQ.

This clone was found a few times. V usage is TRBV27 and J usage is TRBJ1-1; D remains unclear. The V and J ends lost 5 bases and 0 bases respectively, with 7 bases between them. Looked up from germline, CDR1 is MNHEY and CDR2 is SMNVEV (reference sequence). The CDR3 spans 13 residues. In nucleotides, the CDR3 is TGTGCCAGCAGTCCAATCATGAACACTGAAGCTTTCTTT. Encoded protein: CASSPIMNTEAFF.

The chain recombines TRBV7-3 with TRBJ2-3, with TRBD2 identical over 7 bases. The CDR3 runs 16 residues. Germline V gene lookup returns CDR1 SGHTA and CDR2 FQGTGA. V lost 0 bases to trimming and J lost 4 bases; unmatched junction nucleotides: 7. In DNA, the CDR3 is TGTGCCAGCAGCTTAACGGGAGGGATGAGTTCAGATACGCAGTATTTT. Its protein product is CASSLTGGMSSDTQYF. The whole variable domain, filled in from reference TRBV7-3 and TRBJ2-3, reads GAGVSQTPSNKVTEKGKYVELRCDPISGHTALYWYRQSLGQGPEFLIYFQGTGAADDSGLPNDRFFAVRPEGSVSTLKIQRTERGDSAVYLCASSLTGGMSSDTQYFGPGTRLTVL.

This CDR3 is CASSLNSLNSPLHF. The CDR3 DNA reads TGTGCCAGCAGCTTGAACAGCCTTAATTCACCCCTCCACTTT. This sequence joins TRBV5-6 and TRBJ1-6; no firm D call. The CDR3 is 14 residues long. The germline V gene encodes CDR1 SGHDT and CDR2 YYEEEE. Trimming stripped 1 base from V and 6 bases from J, with 8 bases between.

The chain combines TRBV5-1 with TRBJ2-5, with D possibly TRBD1 on 6 matching bases. Germline lookup yields CDR1 SGHRS and CDR2 YFSETQ. The CDR3 totals 14 residues. With 6 bases removed from V and 5 bases from J, the gap between germline ends came to 17 bases. The CDR3 here is CASTPGDGLETQYF. The CDR3 DNA reads as TGCGCCAGCACCCCAGGGGACGGGTTGGAGACCCAGTACTTC.

The V and J genes are TRBV7-2 and TRBJ2-1; 8 nucleotides agree with TRBD2. Germline V gene lookup returns CDR1 SGHTA and CDR2 FQGNSA. J gave up 6 bases and V 1 base, and 5 bases lay outside the gene matches. This CDR3 region has 15 residues. The chain's CDR3 is CASSLGGGTPNEQFF. The CDR3 DNA reads as TGTGCCAGCAGCTTAGGCGGGGGGACCCCCAATGAGCAGTTCTTC.

This chain links TRBV12-3 or TRBV12-4 with TRBJ1-1, with a weak D call TRBD1 (5 bases). The V and J ends lost 1 base and 8 bases respectively, with 5 bases between them. CDR3 length: 11 residues. The CDR3 DNA reads as TGTGCCAGCAGTTTAGGGGGGGAAGCTTTCTTT. As protein: CASSLGGEAFF.

The chain is built from TRBV5-5 and TRBJ2-7, with TRBD2 matching 11 bases. There are 15 residues in the CDR3. Germline V CDR1 and CDR2: SGHKS, YYEKEE (reference sequence). With 4 bases clipped from V and 3 bases from J, the junction kept 6 bases outside the gene matches. The CDR3 DNA reads TGTGCCAGCAGCGTGGGACTAGCGGTGAACTACGAGCAGTACTTC. This translates into CASSVGLAVNYEQYF.

A single count supports this clone. V gene TRBV15 combines with J gene TRBJ1-1, with TRBD1 matching 8 bases. CDR1 and CDR2 (germline): LNHNV, YYDKDF (reference sequence). CDR3 length: 13 residues. V lost 8 bases and J lost 0; bases outside the gene matches: 2. Written as DNA, the CDR3 is TGTGCCACCCGGACAGGGTTGAACACTGAAGCTTTCTTT. This encodes CATRTGLNTEAFF. Full variable domain (remainder filled in from reference TRBV15 and TRBJ1-1): DAMVIQNPRYQVTQFGKPVTLSCSQTLNHNVMYWYQQKSSQAPKLLFHYYDKDFNNEADTPDNFQSRRPNTSFCFLDIRSPGLGDTAMYLCATRTGLNTEAFFGQGTRLTVV.

In nucleotides, the CDR3 is TGTGCCAGCAGTGAAGGGGACAGGGCTTACTCTGGGGCCAACGTCCTGACTTTC. Translated, it gives CASSEGDRAYSGANVLTF. The chain uses TRBV2 and TRBJ2-6; 9 bases fit TRBD1. The CDR3 has 18 residues. CDR1 is SNHLY, CDR2 FYNNEI, per germline. Unmatched junction bases numbered 4, after V lost 1 base and J lost 0 bases.

The chain uses TRBV14 and TRBJ2-7; D not resolved. Germline lookup yields CDR1 SGHDN and CDR2 FVKESK. CDR3 length: 13 residues. V was cut by 1 base and J by 6 bases, with 10 bases left in between. CDR3 in DNA: TGTGCCAGCAGCCAAGTGGGTCCGGGCGAGCAGTACTTC. Protein product: CASSQVGPGEQYF.

The chain links TRBV7-7 to TRBJ2-1; 14 bases line up with TRBD2. CDR3 length: 15 residues. Germline CDR1 reads SSHAT; CDR2 reads FNYEAQ (reference sequence). With 4 bases clipped from V and 8 bases from J, the junction kept 4 bases outside the gene matches. This CDR3 reads CASSSGLAGVYEQFF. Written as DNA, the CDR3 is TGTGCCAGCAGCTCGGGACTAGCGGGGGTGTATGAGCAGTTCTTC.

V is TRBV3-1 (or the pseudogene TRBV3-2) and J is TRBJ1-3; TRBD1 matches at 7 bases. V shed 7 bases, J shed 2 bases, and the junction held 8 bases outside the gene matches. The V gene's germline CDR1 is LGHDT and CDR2 YNNKEL (reference sequence). The CDR3 sequence is 15 residues long. CDR3 sequence (DNA): TGTGCCAGCACCCTAGCAGACAGGGCTGGAAACACCATATATTTT. Translation: CASTLADRAGNTIYF.

The V gene is TRBV4-1, the J gene TRBJ1-6; D not resolved. CDR1 and CDR2 from the germline V gene are MGHRA and YSYEKL. The CDR3 totals 14 residues. Trimming shortened V by 1 base and J by 6 bases, and 7 bases separated the two germline ends. CDR3 amino acids: CASSQGSGNSPLHF. The CDR3, as DNA: TGCGCCAGCAGCCAAGGGTCAGGTAATTCACCCCTCCACTTT.

The rearrangement links TRBV6-5 to TRBJ1-1; no definite D call. V shed 8 bases and J shed 5 bases, with 12 bases lying between them. Looked up from germline, CDR1 is MNHEY and CDR2 is SVGAGI. This CDR3 is 12 amino acids long. The CDR3 sequence: CASQWTGTEAFF. The DNA for the CDR3 is TGTGCCAGCCAATGGACTGGGACTGAAGCTTTCTTT.

The chain carries TRBV7-9 and TRBJ2-3, with D perhaps TRBD2 (7 bases). This CDR3 is built from 16 residues. V lost 3 bases and J lost 2, with 15 bases in between. Germline V gives CDR1 SEHNR, CDR2 FQNEAQ (reference sequence). CDR3 residues: CASSFQGGTNTDTQYF. The CDR3 DNA sequence: TGTGCCAGCAGCTTCCAGGGAGGGACAAACACAGATACGCAGTATTTT. Full variable domain (rest looked up from reference TRBV7-9 and TRBJ2-3): DTGVSQNPRHKITKRGQNVTFRCDPISEHNRLYWYRQTLGQGPEFLTYFQNEAQLEKSRLLSDRFSAERPKGSFSTLEIQRTEQGDSAMYLCASSFQGGTNTDTQYFGPGTRLTVL.

The V call is TRBV23-1, the J call TRBJ2-1; no clear D. TRBV23-1 is given ORF status, its function remaining uncertain. V gave up 2 bases and J gave up 5 bases, with 37 bases separating them. CDR3 length: 23 amino acids. The CDR3 region is CASSQTNRRLGPLRVRKNNEQFF. The CDR3 DNA reads as TGCGCCAGCAGTCAAACCAATCGGCGCCTCGGACCGCTCCGGGTCCGGAAAAACAATGAGCAGTTCTTC.

This chain uses TRBV5-1 with TRBJ1-2; 9 nucleotides agree with TRBD1. The CDR3 consists of 14 residues. Germline V CDR1 and CDR2: SGHRS, YFSETQ. The trim removed 4 bases at V and 4 bases at J, leaving 5 bases unmatched. CDR3 sequence (DNA): TGCGCCAGCAGCCTACAGGGGGCAGGCTATGGCTACACCTTC. Its translation is CASSLQGAGYGYTF.

The gene calls are TRBV7-8 and TRBJ1-6; D remains unclear. Germline V gene sequence: CDR1 SGHVS, CDR2 FQNEAQ. Trimming removed 6 bases at V and 7 bases at J, with 7 bases between. CDR3 length equals 12 residues. Here the CDR3 DNA reads TGTGCCAGCAGGGACTGGAATTCACCCCTCCACTTT. This codes for CASRDWNSPLHF.

The rearrangement uses TRBV18 and TRBJ2-5; D perhaps matches TRBD1 (6 bases). This CDR3 is built from 14 residues. V lost 4 bases to trimming and J lost 2 bases, with 11 bases between them. Germline CDR1 KGHSH, CDR2 LQKENI. The CDR3 DNA reads TGTGCCAGCTCACTGAACAGGGCTCAAGAGACCCAGTACTTC. Amino acid sequence: CASSLNRAQETQYF.

The chain couples TRBV2 to TRBJ2-7, with D tentatively TRBD1 (5 bases). Deletions cut 8 bases from V and 2 bases from J, with 10 bases between. The CDR3 totals 12 residues. Germline V gene lookup returns CDR1 SNHLY and CDR2 FYNNEI. The CDR3 DNA is TGTGCCAGCCGCGTGGACACCTACGAGCAGTACTTC. Translation: CASRVDTYEQYF. The full variable domain, its missing parts supplied by reference TRBV2 and TRBJ2-7, is EPEVTQTPSHQVTQMGQEVILRCVPISNHLYFYWYRQILGQKVEFLVSFYNNEISEKSEIFDDQFSVERPDGSNFTLKIRSTKLEDSAMYFCASRVDTYEQYFGPGTRLTVT.

V usage is TRBV14 and J usage is TRBJ1-1; no firm D call. Germline V CDR1 and CDR2: SGHDN, FVKESK. V was shortened by 0 bases and J by 7 bases, with 12 bases between the two germline ends. There are 14 residues in the CDR3. CDR3 protein: CASSQDGVPVEAFF. CDR3 sequence (DNA): TGTGCCAGCAGCCAAGACGGCGTACCAGTTGAAGCTTTCTTT.

The V and J genes are TRBV10-1 and TRBJ1-2; 9 nucleotides agree with TRBD1. The CDR3 length is 13 residues. The germline CDR1 and CDR2 sequences are WNHNN and SYGVQD (reference sequence). The V gene end was trimmed by 6 bases and the J gene end by 8 bases; junction bases not matched to a gene: 7. The CDR3 is CASSAGTGLGYTF. The CDR3 DNA sequence: TGCGCCAGCAGCGCCGGGACAGGGTTAGGCTACACCTTC.

The chain uses TRBV2 and TRBJ1-4; D remains unclear. Trimming stripped 2 bases from V and 8 bases from J, with 9 bases between. Per the germline V gene, CDR1 is SNHLY and CDR2 is FYNNEI. This CDR3 is built from 13 residues. The CDR3, as DNA: TGTGCCAGCAGTGAACTTGGGGAAGAAAAACTGTTTTTT. Translation gives CASSELGEEKLFF.